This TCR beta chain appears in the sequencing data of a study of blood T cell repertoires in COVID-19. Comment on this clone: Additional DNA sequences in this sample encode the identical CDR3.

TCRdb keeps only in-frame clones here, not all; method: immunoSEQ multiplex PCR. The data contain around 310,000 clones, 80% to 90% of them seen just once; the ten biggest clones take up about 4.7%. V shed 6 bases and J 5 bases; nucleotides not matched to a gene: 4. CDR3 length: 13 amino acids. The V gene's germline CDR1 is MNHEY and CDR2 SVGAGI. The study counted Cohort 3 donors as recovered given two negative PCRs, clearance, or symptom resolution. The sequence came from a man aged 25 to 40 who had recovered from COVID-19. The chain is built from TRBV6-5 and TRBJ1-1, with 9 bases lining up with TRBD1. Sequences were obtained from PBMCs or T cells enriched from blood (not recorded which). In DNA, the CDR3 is TGTGCCAGCAGAACAGGGGGCGGAACTGAAGCTTTCTTT. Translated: CASRTGGGTEAFF.